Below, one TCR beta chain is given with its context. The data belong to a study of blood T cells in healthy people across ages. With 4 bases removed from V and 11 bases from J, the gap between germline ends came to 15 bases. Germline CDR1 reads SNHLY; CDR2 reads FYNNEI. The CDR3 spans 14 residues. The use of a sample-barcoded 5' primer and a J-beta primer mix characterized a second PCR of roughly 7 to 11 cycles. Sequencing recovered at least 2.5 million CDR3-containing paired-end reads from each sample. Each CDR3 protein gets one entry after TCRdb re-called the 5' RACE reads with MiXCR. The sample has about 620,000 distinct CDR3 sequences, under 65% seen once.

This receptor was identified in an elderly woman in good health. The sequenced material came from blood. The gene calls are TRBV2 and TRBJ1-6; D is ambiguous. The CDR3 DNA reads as TGTGCCAGCAGTGTAAGGAGGGATAAGACACCCCTCCACTTT. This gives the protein CASSVRRDKTPLHF.